A single sample gave rise to the 2 T cell receptor beta chains below, sequenced in a study of blood T cell repertoires in COVID-19. Profiled with immunoSEQ multiplex PCR; TCRdb holds only in-frame clones, not every one. The sample holds about 180,000 clones, roughly 80% seen once. Sequenced material: peripheral blood. The receptor set was obtained from a woman in her 70s with acute or convalescent COVID-19.

The genes are TRBV2 and TRBJ1-5; 7 bases line up with TRBD1. V shed 2 bases, J shed 9 bases, and the junction held 16 bases outside the gene matches. The CDR3 is 17 residues long. The germline gives CDR1 SNHLY, CDR2 FYNNEI. The CDR3 reads CASSEPPVGQSQGPQHF. CDR3 nucleotides: TGTGCCAGCAGTGAACCACCGGTGGGACAGTCTCAAGGGCCCCAGCATTTT.

This sequence joins TRBV5-6 and TRBJ1-4; 7 nucleotides match TRBD1. The CDR3 covers 15 residues. V was clipped by 4 bases and J by 7 bases; unmatched bases: 10. Germline V gives CDR1 SGHDT, CDR2 YYEEEE. The CDR3 nucleotides are TGTGCCAGCAGCGTCGTGGCAGGGGGGAGTGAAAAACTGTTTTTT. It specifies CASSVVAGGSEKLFF.